This TCR beta chain was observed in a study of CD8 T cells in Susac syndrome. Regarding the study as a whole: It was acknowledged in the study that the number of individuals who were included in its TCR sequencing and HLA analysis was relatively small.

The V gene's germline CDR1 is SGHDN and CDR2 FVKESK. V dropped 1 base and J dropped 4; count of bases not matched to a gene: 4. The CDR3 totals 16 residues. About this clonotype: The target antigen is unknown.

Sequencing targeted TCR beta in T cells from blood (CD8+ and CD4+). About 0.5 to 1 ug RNA was reverse transcribed with random hexamers. Each CDR3 protein is one row after TCRdb ran MiXCR on the immunoSEQ multiplex PCR reads. The sample records over 150,000 distinct CDR3 sequences, about 94% being singletons. The receptor's source is a human donor with Susac syndrome. The sequenced sample was CD4+ T cells from PBMCs. The chain is built from TRBV14 and TRBJ2-1, with TRBD2 identical over 10 bases. The DNA of the CDR3 is TGTGCCAGCAGCCAAGGCGGGACTAGCGTATACAATGAGCAGTTCTTC. The encoded protein is CASSQGGTSVYNEQFF.